The source of this T cell receptor beta chain is a study of T-cell reconstitution after alpha-beta-depleted transplantation in children. Study-level findings and limits: A year had passed since transplant, and T-cell counts and diversity by then came mostly from newly produced T cells.

The CDR3 totals 14 residues. Trimming cost V 7 bases and J 3 bases; bases outside gene matches: 7. Per the germline V gene, CDR1 is MGHDK and CDR2 is SYGVNS. Notes on this clonotype: Its antigen is unidentified.

TCRbeta library preparation incorporated unique molecular identifiers. Via MiXCR, TCRdb re-called the PCR reads, giving one row per CDR3 protein. The sample contains 700,000 to 850,000 distinct CDR3 sequences, roughly 15% of which appear only once. This clonotype originated in a male patient aged 5 to 17 who had a stem cell transplant for acute lymphoblastic leukemia, so the T cells may come from the graft donor. This chain links TRBV25-1 with TRBJ2-7, with 9 bases lining up with TRBD1. The material was PBMCs, mostly from graft donor cells, obtained 360 days after TCRalphabeta/CD19-depleted stem cell transplant. CDR3: CASTPGQGNYEQYF. As DNA, the CDR3 is TGTGCCAGCACCCCGGGACAGGGAAACTACGAGCAGTACTTC.